The entry below gives a single TCR beta chain sequence along with its context. The antigen remains unidentified. Other DNA sequences in the same sample also yield this CDR3. The sample belongs to a study of cytomegalovirus exposure and HLA in healthy donors. Study-level findings and limits: Analyses of presence and absence presupposed an approximately uniform sequencing depth across donors. A later analysis, which compared TCR beta chains of equal frequency, found the HLA-associated ones more clonally expanded. Most CMV-associated TCR beta chains were later found to appear HLA-restricted.

CDR1 SGDLS and CDR2 YYNGEE come from the germline V gene. This CDR3 spans 12 amino acids. The V and J ends lost 2 bases and 5 bases respectively, with 5 bases between them. Primers included in the PCR were 60 Vbeta and 13 Jbeta primers. In the authors' methods: Around 83 million unique TCR beta chains, 9 million to 11 million shared, were counted in a later analysis. Assay used: immunoSEQ multiplex PCR; TCRdb lists only in-frame clones, some missing. V, J and clone size are taken as reported in that table, and D and trimming were inferred from the DNA itself. The data contain over 150,000 clones, 70% to 85% of them seen just once; the ten biggest clones take up 4.8%.

This TCR derives from a man younger than 35 in good health and CMV-seronegative. This chain joins TRBV9 and TRBJ2-1; no clear D. Material for sequencing was PBMCs. CDR3 loop: CASSVADNEQFF. CDR3 nucleotide sequence: TGTGCCAGCAGCGTGGCAGACAATGAGCAGTTCTTC.